This T cell receptor (beta chain) came from a study of blood T cell repertoires in COVID-19. Background on the study: COVID-19 samples from acute and convalescent phases originated in the United States, Italy and Spain. Nucleic acid was either cDNA or gDNA, and it came from T cells, B-cell-depleted T cells, or PBMCs.

The germline CDR1 and CDR2 sequences are LGHDT and YNNKEL (reference sequence). The CDR3 is 18 amino acids. The V gene lost 0 bases and the J gene lost 1 base, with 18 bases spanning the gap. Per the original methods: Reference gene primer amplification gave nucleated cell count estimates. Clones were sequenced by immunoSEQ multiplex PCR, and TCRdb holds only the in-frame ones, with some missing. Clonal size and the V and J genes are those of that table, whereas D and trimming came from the DNA. Of tens of thousands of clones listed, 88% are singletons. The receptor comes from a woman at least 80 years old with active COVID-19. Sample: peripheral blood. The chain has TRBV3-1 (or the pseudogene TRBV3-2) and TRBJ2-5; tentative D call: TRBD2 (5 bases). The CDR3 DNA sequence: TGTGCCAGCAGCCAAGATCTGTTGTCGCGGGTTATCCAAGAGACCCAGTACTTC. This encodes CASSQDLLSRVIQETQYF.